The TCR beta chain described here comes from a study of shared clonotypes between healthy human individuals. Some clones are missing from TCRdb's copy, which holds only in-frame ones; the method was immunoSEQ multiplex PCR. Among about 110,000 clones listed, about 70% were seen once. This CDR3 contains 15 residues. V was cut by 0 bases and J by 7 bases, with 16 bases left in between. Germline loops: CDR1 MDHEN, CDR2 SYDVKM. The rearrangement uses TRBV28 and TRBJ2-7; D uncertain. Source material: memory CD8+ T cells sorted from blood. Documented subset: CD45RO+ cells pooled with CCR7-negative TemRA cells. This receptor was obtained from a woman aged 30 to 39 in good health. CDR3: CASSLWNSVMGEQYF. Here the CDR3 DNA reads TGTGCCAGCAGTTTATGGAACAGCGTAATGGGGGAGCAGTACTTC.